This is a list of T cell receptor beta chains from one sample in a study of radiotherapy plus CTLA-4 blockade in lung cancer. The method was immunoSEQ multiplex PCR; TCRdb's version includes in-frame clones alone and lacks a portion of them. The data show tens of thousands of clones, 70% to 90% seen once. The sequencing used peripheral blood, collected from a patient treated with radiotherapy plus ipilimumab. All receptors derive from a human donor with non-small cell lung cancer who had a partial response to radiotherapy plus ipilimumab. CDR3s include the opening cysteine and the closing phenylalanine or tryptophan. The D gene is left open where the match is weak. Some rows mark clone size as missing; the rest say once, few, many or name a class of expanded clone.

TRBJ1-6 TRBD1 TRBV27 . TGTGCCAAAAAGGACAGGGAGGGTTCACCCCTCCACTTT CAKKDREGSPLHF
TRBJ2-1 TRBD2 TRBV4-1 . TGCGCCAGCAGCCAAGATCGGGGACTAGCGGGAGGGCTACAGTTCTTC CASSQDRGLAGGLQFF
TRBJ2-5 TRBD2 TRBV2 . TGTGCCAGCCAAACCGGGACTAGCTCCGTGGAGACCCAGTACTTC CASQTGTSSVETQYF
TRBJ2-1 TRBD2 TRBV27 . TGTGCCTCCCTGGGGGGGAATGAGCAGTTCTTC CASLGGNEQFF
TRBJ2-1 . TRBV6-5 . TGTGCCAGCGGCGGGTTAAATTCCTACAATGAGCAGTTCTTC CASGGLNSYNEQFF
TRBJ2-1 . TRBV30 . TGTGCCTGGAGTCCATCCTACAATGAGCAGTTCTTC CAWSPSYNEQFF
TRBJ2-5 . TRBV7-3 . TGTGCCAGCAGCTTACAGGGTTTGAAAGAGACCCAGTACTTC CASSLQGLKETQYF
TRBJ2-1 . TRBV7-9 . TGTGCCAGCAGCTTGGCTCGTGAACAGGGACCTTACAATGAGCAGTTCTTC CASSLAREQGPYNEQFF
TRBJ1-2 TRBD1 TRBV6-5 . TGTGCCAGCAGGCGACAGGGAGACTATGGCTACACCTTC CASRRQGDYGYTF
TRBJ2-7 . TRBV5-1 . TGCGCCAGCAGCCCGGACAGCACCTACGAGCAGTACTTC CASSPDSTYEQYF
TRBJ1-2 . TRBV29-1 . TGCAGCGCCATGGGGGCAGGGTTCAATGTAGTGGGCTACACCTTC CSAMGAGFNVVGYTF
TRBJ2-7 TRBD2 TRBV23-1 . TGCGCCAGCAGTCAATCGGATTCGGGAGGTGGTAGGGAGTTCTACGAGCAGTACTTC CASSQSDSGGGREFYEQYF
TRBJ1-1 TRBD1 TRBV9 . TGTGCCAGCAGCGCGGGGACAGGGAAAAACACTGAAGCTTTCTTT CASSAGTGKNTEAFF
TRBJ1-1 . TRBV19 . TGTGCCAGTAGTCCGCGGGAAGGATCGAACACTGAAGCTTTCTTT CASSPREGSNTEAFF
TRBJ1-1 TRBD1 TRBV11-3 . TGTGCCAGCAGCTCTACAGGGGATACAACTGAAGCTTTCTTT CASSSTGDTTEAFF
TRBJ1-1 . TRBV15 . TGTGCCACCAGCAGAGATCCAGGGGCTGACACTGAAGCTTTCTTT CATSRDPGADTEAFF
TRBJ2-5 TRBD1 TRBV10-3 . TGTGCCATCAGTGACCTTCAGGGGGCTAGGGAGACCCAGTACTTC CAISDLQGARETQYF
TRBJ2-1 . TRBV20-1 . TGCAGTGCTAGTGGGCTTGGGGAGCAGTTCTTC CSASGLGEQFF
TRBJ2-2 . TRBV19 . TGTGCCAGTAGTATAGATCTGGCGCGGTCCGGGGAGCTGTTTTTT CASSIDLARSGELFF
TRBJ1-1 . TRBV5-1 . TGCGCCAGCATATACGGGGGTGAAGCTTTCTTT CASIYGGEAFF
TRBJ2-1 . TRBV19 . TGTGCCAGTTCCAGGGGAGGGAATAGATACAATGAGCAGTTCTTC CASSRGGNRYNEQFF
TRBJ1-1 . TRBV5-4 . TGTGCCAGCAGCTTGGCCAGGAACACTGAAGCTTTCTTT CASSLARNTEAFF
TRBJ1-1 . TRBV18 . TGTGCCAGCTCACTTCTCCGAGGGGGAGCTGAAGCTTTCTTT CASSLLRGGAEAFF
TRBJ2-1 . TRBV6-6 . TGTGCCAGCAGTTCACGCGGGCCCTACAATGAGCAGTTCTTC CASSSRGPYNEQFF
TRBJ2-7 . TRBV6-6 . TGTGCCAGCAGTTTGACTCGCTACGAGCAGTACTTC CASSLTRYEQYF
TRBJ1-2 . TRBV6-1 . TGTGCCAGCGGGGCCGAGCCCAACTATGGCTACACCTTC CASGAEPNYGYTF
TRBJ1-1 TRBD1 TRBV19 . TGTGCCAGTAGTATGGCCCCCGGGACAGGGAACACTGAAGCTTTCTTT CASSMAPGTGNTEAFF
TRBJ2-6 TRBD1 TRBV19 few TGTGCCAGTAGTAGAGACAGGGTCGGGGCCAACGTCCTGACTTTC CASSRDRVGANVLTF